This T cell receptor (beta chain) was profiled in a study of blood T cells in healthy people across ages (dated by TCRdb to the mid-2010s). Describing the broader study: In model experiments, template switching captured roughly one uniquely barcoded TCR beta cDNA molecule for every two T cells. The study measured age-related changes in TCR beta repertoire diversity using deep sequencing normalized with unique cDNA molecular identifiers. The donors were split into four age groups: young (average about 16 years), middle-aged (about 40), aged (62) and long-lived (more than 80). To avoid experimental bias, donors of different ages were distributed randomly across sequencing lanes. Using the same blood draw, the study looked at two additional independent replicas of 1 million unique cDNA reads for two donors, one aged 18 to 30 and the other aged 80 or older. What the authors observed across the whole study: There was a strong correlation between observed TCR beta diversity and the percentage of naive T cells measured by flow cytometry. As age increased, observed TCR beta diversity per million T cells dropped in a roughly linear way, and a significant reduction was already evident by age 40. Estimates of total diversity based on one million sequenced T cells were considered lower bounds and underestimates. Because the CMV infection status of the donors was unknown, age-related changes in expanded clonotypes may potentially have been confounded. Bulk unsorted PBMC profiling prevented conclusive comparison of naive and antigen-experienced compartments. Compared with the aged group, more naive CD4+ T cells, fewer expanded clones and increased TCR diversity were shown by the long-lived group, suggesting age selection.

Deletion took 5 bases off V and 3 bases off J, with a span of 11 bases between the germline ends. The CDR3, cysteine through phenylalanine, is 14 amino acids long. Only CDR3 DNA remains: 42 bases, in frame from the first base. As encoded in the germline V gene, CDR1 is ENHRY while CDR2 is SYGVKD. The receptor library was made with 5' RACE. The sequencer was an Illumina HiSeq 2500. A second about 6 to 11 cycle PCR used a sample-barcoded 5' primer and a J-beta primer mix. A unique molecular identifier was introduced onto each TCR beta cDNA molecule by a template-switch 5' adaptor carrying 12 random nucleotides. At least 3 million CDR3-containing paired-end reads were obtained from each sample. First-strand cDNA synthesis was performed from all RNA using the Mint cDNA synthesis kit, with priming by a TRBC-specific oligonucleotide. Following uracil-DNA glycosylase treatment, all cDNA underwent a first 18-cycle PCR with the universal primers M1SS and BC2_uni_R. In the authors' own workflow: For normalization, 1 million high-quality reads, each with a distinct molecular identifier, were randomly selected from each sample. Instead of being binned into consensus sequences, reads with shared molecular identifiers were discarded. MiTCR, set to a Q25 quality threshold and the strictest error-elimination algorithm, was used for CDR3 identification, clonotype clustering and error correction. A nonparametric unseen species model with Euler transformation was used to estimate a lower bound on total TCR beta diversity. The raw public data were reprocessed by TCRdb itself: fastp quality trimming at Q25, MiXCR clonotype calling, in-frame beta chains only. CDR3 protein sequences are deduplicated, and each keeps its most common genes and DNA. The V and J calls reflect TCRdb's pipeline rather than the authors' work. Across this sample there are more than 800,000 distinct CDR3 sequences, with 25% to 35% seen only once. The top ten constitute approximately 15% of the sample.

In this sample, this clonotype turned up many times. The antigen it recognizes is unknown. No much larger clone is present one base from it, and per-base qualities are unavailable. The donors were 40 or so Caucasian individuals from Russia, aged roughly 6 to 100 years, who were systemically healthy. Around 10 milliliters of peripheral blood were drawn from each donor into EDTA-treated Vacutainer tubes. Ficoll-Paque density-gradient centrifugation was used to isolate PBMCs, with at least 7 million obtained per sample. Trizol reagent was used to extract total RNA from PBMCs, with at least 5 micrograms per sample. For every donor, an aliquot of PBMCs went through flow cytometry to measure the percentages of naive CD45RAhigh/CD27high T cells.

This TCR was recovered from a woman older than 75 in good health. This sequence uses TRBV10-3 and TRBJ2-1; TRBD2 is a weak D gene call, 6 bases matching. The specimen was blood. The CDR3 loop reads CAISSRGLYNEQFF. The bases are TGTGCCATCAGTAGTAGGGGACTCTACAATGAGCAGTTCTTC.